The 20 T cell receptor beta chains reported below all come from one sample, sequenced in a study of cytomegalovirus exposure and HLA in healthy donors. PCR involved 60 Vbeta and 13 Jbeta primers. Assay used: immunoSEQ multiplex PCR; TCRdb lists only in-frame clones, some missing. The sample contains tens of thousands of clones, 85% to 95% of which appear only once. Source material: PBMCs. The receptors originated from a woman under 30 in good health and CMV-seronegative.

This chain connects TRBV6-5 to TRBJ2-7; perhaps TRBD2 as D (5 bases). CDR1 and CDR2 from the germline V gene are MNHEY and SVGAGI. Trimming removed 5 bases at V and 2 bases at J, with 13 bases between. The CDR3 extends over 14 amino acids. CDR3 sequence: CASSPQGAAYEQYF. The CDR3 bases are TGTGCCAGCAGTCCCCAAGGAGCGGCCTACGAGCAGTACTTC.

The chain recombines TRBV7-2 with TRBJ2-3, with D maybe TRBD1 (5 bases). Trimming took 5 bases from V and 0 from J, leaving 12 bases between them. The CDR3 is 15 residues long. The germline V gene encodes CDR1 SGHTA and CDR2 FQGNSA. CDR3 coding DNA: TGTGCCAGCAGCAAGGACACTCCTAGCACAGATACGCAGTATTTT. It codes for CASSKDTPSTDTQYF.

The rearrangement joins TRBV5-4 to TRBJ1-2, with D unclear. Germline CDR1 and CDR2: SGHNT and YYREEE (reference sequence). Trimming stripped 3 bases from V and 4 bases from J, with 13 bases between. This CDR3 has 14 residues. This CDR3 reads CASSSGRDLYGYTF. DNA for the CDR3: TGTGCCAGCAGCTCCGGGAGGGATCTCTATGGCTACACCTTC.

The genes are TRBV2 and TRBJ2-1; the match to TRBD1 covers 12 bases. The germline V gene encodes CDR1 SNHLY and CDR2 FYNNEI. J lost 10 bases, V lost 5 bases, and 9 bases had no gene match. This CDR3 region has 15 residues. Written as DNA, the CDR3 is TGTGCCAGCAGTAAAACCGGGACAGGGGGCCCCGAGCAGTTCTTC. This sequence encodes CASSKTGTGGPEQFF.

Only one count was recorded for this clone. The chain couples TRBV28 to TRBJ2-3, with D tentatively TRBD2 (7 bases). CDR3 size: 18 residues. The germline CDR1 and CDR2 sequences are MDHEN and SYDVKM. V was pared by 6 bases and J by 0 bases, with 22 bases between. The CDR3 nucleotides read TGTGCCAGCAGCGAGGGGGAGGGTGAAAAACACAGCACAGATACGCAGTATTTT. Its protein product is CASSEGEGEKHSTDTQYF.

The chain carries TRBV27 and TRBJ2-7; 8 bases are a match to TRBD1. V gave up 5 bases and J gave up 5 bases; unmatched junction bases: 5. The germline V gene encodes CDR1 MNHEY and CDR2 SMNVEV (reference sequence). This CDR3 spans 13 amino acids. CDR3 coding DNA: TGTGCCAGCAGTATGGACAGGGTCCACGAGCAGTACTTC. It yields the protein CASSMDRVHEQYF.

Details on this clone: The junction shows a germline mismatch at one end, possibly a read error. The chain is built from TRBV6-1 and TRBJ2-7; 14 bases agree with TRBD2. The CDR3 extends over 19 amino acids. From germline, CDR1 is MNHNS and CDR2 SASEGT. The CDR3 region has the DNA TGTGCCAGCAGGGAAGGACTAGCGGGAGGAGGATATCGGATATACGAGCAGTACTTC. Translating it yields CASREGLAGGGYRIYEQYF.

V gene TRBV2 combines with J gene TRBJ2-1; D possibly corresponds to TRBD2 (7 bases). The CDR3 extends over 16 amino acids. Germline V gene data show CDR1 as SNHLY and CDR2 as FYNNEI. V lost 3 bases and J 10 bases, leaving 22 bases between the germline ends. CDR3 loop: CASSDPLGEGGWEQFF. The CDR3 region has the DNA TGTGCCAGCAGTGATCCCTTGGGGGAGGGGGGGTGGGAGCAGTTCTTC.

The rearrangement joins TRBV5-1 to TRBJ2-2; D unresolved. V was shortened by 6 bases and J by 4 bases, with 22 bases between the two germline ends. The CDR3 spans 17 residues. The germline gives CDR1 SGHRS, CDR2 YFSETQ. The CDR3 DNA reads as TGCGCCAGCAACTCCGGCCAGTCCAGCGCCCTCACCGGGGAGCTGTTTTTT. Encoded protein: CASNSGQSSALTGELFF.

The V call is TRBV7-3, the J call TRBJ2-3, with 8 bases matching TRBD1. From germline, CDR1 is SGHTA and CDR2 FQGTGA. The CDR3 spans 15 residues. Losses at the gene ends were 0 bases for V and 4 bases for J; bases not matched to a gene: 3. The CDR3, as DNA: TGTGCCAGCAGCTTAACGTTACAGGGGGCAGATACGCAGTATTTT. This gives the protein CASSLTLQGADTQYF.

The chain links TRBV4-3 to TRBJ1-1; no firm D call. CDR1 and CDR2 from the germline V gene are LGHNA and YSLEER. V lost 0 bases, J lost 0 bases, and 8 bases lay in between. The CDR3 length is 15 residues. CDR3 coding DNA: TGCGCCAGCAGCCAAGACTCCGGTATGAACACTGAAGCTTTCTTT. This gives the protein CASSQDSGMNTEAFF.

The CDR3 DNA follows: TGTGCTAGTGGTTTAGGGAGCTCTGGAAACACCATATATTTT. Its translation is CASGLGSSGNTIYF. This chain joins TRBV12-5 and TRBJ1-3; D remains ambiguous. Germline CDR1 and CDR2: LGHNT and FRNRAP. V was trimmed by 3 bases and J by 0 bases, leaving 6 bases between them. This CDR3 comprises 14 residues.

Concerning this clone: The sample carries other DNA sequences with the same CDR3. V and J are TRBV27 and TRBJ1-6; D unclear. The CDR3 totals 15 residues. V was cut by 0 bases and J by 4 bases, with 7 bases left in between. Germline V gene lookup returns CDR1 MNHEY and CDR2 SMNVEV (reference sequence). CDR3 sequence reads: CASSLSSKYNSPLHF. For the CDR3, the DNA is TGTGCCAGCAGTTTATCTAGCAAGTATAATTCACCCCTCCACTTT.

The V call is TRBV5-1, the J call TRBJ2-5, with 7 bases that match TRBD2. Germline V gene sequence: CDR1 SGHRS, CDR2 YFSETQ. The CDR3 consists of 17 residues. V dropped 5 bases and J dropped 1; count of bases not matched to a gene: 14. The CDR3: CASRNGVLAEIQETQYF. CDR3 coding DNA: TGCGCCAGCAGAAATGGGGTGCTAGCGGAAATCCAAGAGACCCAGTACTTC.

On this clone: Sequence at one end of the junction differs from germline and may be a read error. This chain connects TRBV7-9 to TRBJ2-3, with D possibly matching TRBD2 (5 bases). From germline, CDR1 is SEHNR and CDR2 FQNEAQ (reference sequence). CDR3 length equals 16 residues. CDR3 DNA: TGTTCCAGCAGCTTACTTCCACTAGTCGGTTCAGATACGCAGTATTTT. It translates to CSSSLLPLVGSDTQYF. The variable domain in full, with the rest retrieved from reference TRBV7-9 and TRBJ2-3, is DTGVSQNPRHKITKRGQNVTFRCDPISEHNRLYWYRQTLGQGPEFLTYFQNEAQLEKSRLLSDRFSAERPKGSFSTLEIQRTEQGDSAMYLCSSSLLPLVGSDTQYFGPGTRLTVL.

The chain is built from TRBV28 and TRBJ1-3; D is unresolved. Trimming took 10 bases from V and 9 from J, leaving 22 bases between them. The CDR3 is made up of 14 amino acids. Germline lookup yields CDR1 MDHEN and CDR2 SYDVKM. CDR3 DNA sequence: TGTGCCACACGGAAGGAGGTGAATGCGGGCACCATATATTTT. This translates into CATRKEVNAGTIYF.

The chain couples TRBV7-8 to TRBJ2-7; 11 bases fit TRBD2. CDR3 length: 16 amino acids. Germline V gene lookup returns CDR1 SGHVS and CDR2 FQNEAQ. J lost 2 bases, V lost 5 bases, and 8 bases had no gene match. The CDR3 sequence: CASSVTSGSGTYEQYF. The CDR3 DNA reads TGTGCCAGCAGCGTCACTAGCGGGAGTGGGACCTACGAGCAGTACTTC.

The rearrangement uses TRBV27 and TRBJ2-7; TRBD2 aligns across 11 bases. This CDR3 has 15 residues. The trim removed 4 bases at V and 3 bases at J, leaving 5 bases unmatched. Germline V gives CDR1 MNHEY, CDR2 SMNVEV (reference sequence). CDR3 in DNA: TGTGCCAGCAGTTCGACGGGACTAGCGGACTACGAGCAGTACTTC. This codes for CASSSTGLADYEQYF.

CDR3 sequence (DNA): TGTGCCAGCAGCTTTGGGGACAGGAAAATTGAAGCTTTCTTT. The encoded protein is CASSFGDRKIEAFF. The V gene is TRBV5-8, the J gene TRBJ1-1, with 8 bases matching TRBD1. The CDR3 consists of 14 residues. CDR1 and CDR2 from the germline V gene are SGHTS and YDEGEE. J was trimmed by 7 bases and V by 2 bases; bases with no gene match: 7.

This sequence joins TRBV19 and TRBJ1-5; TRBD1 is a possible D gene (5 bases). V was shortened by 2 bases and J by 0 bases, with 11 bases between the two germline ends. This CDR3 has 16 amino acids. Germline V gene sequence: CDR1 LNHDA, CDR2 SQIVND (reference sequence). The CDR3 is CASSIRGSLSNQPQHF. CDR3 coding DNA: TGTGCCAGTAGTATAAGGGGCTCGCTTAGCAATCAGCCCCAGCATTTT.